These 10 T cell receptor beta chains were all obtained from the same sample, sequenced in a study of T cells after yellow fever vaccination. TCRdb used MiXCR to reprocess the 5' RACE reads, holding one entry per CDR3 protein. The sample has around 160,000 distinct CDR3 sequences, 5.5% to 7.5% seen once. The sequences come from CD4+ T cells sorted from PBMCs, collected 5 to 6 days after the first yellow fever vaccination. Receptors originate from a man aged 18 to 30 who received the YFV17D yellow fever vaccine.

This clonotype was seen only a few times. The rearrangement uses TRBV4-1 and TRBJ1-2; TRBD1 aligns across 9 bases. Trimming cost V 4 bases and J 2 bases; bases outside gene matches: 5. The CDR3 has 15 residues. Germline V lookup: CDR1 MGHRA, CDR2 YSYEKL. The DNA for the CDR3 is TGCGCCAGCAGCCCCCGGGGACAGGGAAACTATGGCTACACCTTC. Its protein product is CASSPRGQGNYGYTF.

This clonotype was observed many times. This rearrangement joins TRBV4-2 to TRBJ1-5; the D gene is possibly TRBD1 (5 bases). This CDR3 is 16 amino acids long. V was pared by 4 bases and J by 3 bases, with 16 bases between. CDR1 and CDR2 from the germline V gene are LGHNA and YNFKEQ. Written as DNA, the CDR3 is TGTGCCAGCAGCCTCAGCCGGGGGAAGCCCAATCAGCCCCAGCATTTT. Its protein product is CASSLSRGKPNQPQHF.

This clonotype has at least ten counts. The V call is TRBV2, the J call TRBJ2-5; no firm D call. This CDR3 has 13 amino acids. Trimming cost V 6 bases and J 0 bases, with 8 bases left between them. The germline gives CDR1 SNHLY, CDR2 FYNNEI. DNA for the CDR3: TGTGCCAGCAGACAGATGTACCAAGAGACCCAGTACTTC. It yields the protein CASRQMYQETQYF.

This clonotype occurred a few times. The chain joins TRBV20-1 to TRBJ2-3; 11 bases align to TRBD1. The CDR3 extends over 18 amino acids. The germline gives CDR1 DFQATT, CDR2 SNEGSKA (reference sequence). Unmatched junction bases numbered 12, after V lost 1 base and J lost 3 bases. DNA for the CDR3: TGCAGTGCTAGAGTCCTATTGGGGACAGGGGGTAGGACAGATACGCAGTATTTT. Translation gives CSARVLLGTGGRTDTQYF.

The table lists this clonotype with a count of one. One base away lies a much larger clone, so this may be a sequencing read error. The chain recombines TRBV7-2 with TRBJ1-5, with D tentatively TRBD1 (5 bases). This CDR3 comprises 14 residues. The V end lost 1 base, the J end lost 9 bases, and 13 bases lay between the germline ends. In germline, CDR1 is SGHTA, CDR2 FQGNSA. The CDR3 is CASSLVSSGSPQHF. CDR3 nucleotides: TGTGCCAGCAGCTTAGTCTCGTCAGGGTCGCCCCAGCATTTT.

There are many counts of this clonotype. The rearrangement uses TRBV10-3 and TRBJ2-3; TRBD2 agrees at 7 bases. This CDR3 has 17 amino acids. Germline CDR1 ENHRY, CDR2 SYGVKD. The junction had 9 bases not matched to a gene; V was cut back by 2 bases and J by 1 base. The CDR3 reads CAISERASGRGTDTQYF. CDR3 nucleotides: TGTGCCATCAGTGAGCGGGCTAGCGGTAGGGGCACAGATACGCAGTATTTT.

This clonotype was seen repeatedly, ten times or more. In DNA form, the CDR3 reads TGCGCCAGCAGCACGGCGGCTATGGCTGAGCAGTTCTTC. Its protein product is CASSTAAMAEQFF. The chain has TRBV5-1 and TRBJ2-1; D gene unclear. CDR3 size: 13 residues. Trimming left V 4 bases short and J 9 bases short, with 14 bases between. Germline CDR1 SGHRS, CDR2 YFSETQ.

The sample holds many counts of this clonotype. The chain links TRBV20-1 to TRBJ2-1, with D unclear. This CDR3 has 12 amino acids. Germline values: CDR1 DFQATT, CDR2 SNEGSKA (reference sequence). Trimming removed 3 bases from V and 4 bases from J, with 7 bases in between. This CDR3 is CSASLGYNEQFF. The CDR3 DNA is TGCAGTGCTAGTTTAGGATACAATGAGCAGTTCTTC.

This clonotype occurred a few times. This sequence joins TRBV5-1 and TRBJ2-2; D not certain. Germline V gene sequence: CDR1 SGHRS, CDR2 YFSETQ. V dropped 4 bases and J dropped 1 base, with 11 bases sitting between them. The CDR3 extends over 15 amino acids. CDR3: CASSRLSENTGELFF. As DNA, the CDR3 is TGCGCCAGCAGCCGGTTGTCCGAGAACACCGGGGAGCTGTTTTTT.

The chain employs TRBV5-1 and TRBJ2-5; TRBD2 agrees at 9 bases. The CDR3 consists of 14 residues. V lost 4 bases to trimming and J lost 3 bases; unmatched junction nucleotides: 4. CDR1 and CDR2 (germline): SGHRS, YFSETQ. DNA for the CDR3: TGCGCCAGCAGCGGTTCTAGCGGGGAAGAGACCCAGTACTTC. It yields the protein CASSGSSGEETQYF. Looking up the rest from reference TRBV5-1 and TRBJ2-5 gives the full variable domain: KAGVTQTPRYLIKTRGQQVTLSCSPISGHRSVSWYQQTPGQGLQFLFEYFSETQRNKGNFPGRFSGRQFSNSRSEMNVSTLELGDSALYLCASSGSSGEETQYFGPGTRLLVL.